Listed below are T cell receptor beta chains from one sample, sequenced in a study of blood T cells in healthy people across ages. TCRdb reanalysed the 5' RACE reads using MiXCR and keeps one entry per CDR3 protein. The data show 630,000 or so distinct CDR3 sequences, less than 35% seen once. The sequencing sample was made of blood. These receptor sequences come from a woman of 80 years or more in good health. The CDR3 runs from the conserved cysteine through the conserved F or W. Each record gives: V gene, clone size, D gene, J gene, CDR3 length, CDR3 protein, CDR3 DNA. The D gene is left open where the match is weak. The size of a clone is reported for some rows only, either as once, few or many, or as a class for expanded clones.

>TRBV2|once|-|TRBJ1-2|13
CASSVTSNYGYTF
TGTGCCAGCAGTGTGACAAGTAACTATGGCTACACCTTC
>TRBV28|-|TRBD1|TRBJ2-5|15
CTSSSPRQGANEQYF
TGTACCAGCAGCTCCCCCAGACAGGGGGCGAATGAGCAGTACTTC
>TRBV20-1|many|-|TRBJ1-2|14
CSARDRAPLGGYTF
TGCAGTGCTAGAGACAGGGCACCTCTTGGTGGCTACACCTTC
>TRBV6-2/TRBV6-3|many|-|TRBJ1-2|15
CASSQSGDGRYGYTF
TGTGCCAGCAGTCAATCAGGGGATGGGCGCTATGGCTACACCTTC
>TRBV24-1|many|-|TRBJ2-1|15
CATSDPRQGGNEQFF
TGTGCCACCAGTGACCCACGACAGGGAGGGAATGAGCAGTTCTTC
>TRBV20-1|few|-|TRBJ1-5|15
CSARDFRWDNQPQHF
TGCAGTGCTAGAGATTTTAGGTGGGACAATCAGCCCCAGCATTTT
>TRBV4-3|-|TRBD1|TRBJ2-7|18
CASSLDRDRGRSPYEQYF
TGCGCCAGCAGCCTTGACCGGGACAGGGGCAGGTCGCCCTACGAGCAGTACTTC
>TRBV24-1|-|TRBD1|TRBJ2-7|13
CATSDPTGGEQYF
TGTGCCACCAGTGATCCGACAGGGGGCGAGCAGTACTTC
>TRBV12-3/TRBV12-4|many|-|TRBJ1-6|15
CASSLSGGRNSPLHF
TGTGCCAGCAGTTTAAGTGGGGGACGGAATTCACCCCTCCACTTT
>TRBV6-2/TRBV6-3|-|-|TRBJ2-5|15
CASSYGLGSEETQYF
TGTGCCAGCAGTTACGGGTTAGGGTCAGAGGAGACCCAGTACTTC
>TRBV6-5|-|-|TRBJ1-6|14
CASSSDRANSPLHF
TGTGCCAGCAGTAGCGACAGAGCGAATTCACCCCTCCACTTT
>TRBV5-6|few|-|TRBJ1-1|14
CASSFPHQNTEAFF
TGTGCCAGCAGCTTCCCACACCAGAACACTGAAGCTTTCTTT
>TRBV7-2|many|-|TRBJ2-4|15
CASSLAQGGVGIQYF
TGTGCCAGCAGCTTAGCCCAGGGGGGTGTAGGCATTCAGTACTTC
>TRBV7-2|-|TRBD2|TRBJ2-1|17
CASSLELAGRAGNEQFF
TGTGCCAGCAGCTTAGAACTAGCGGGGCGGGCTGGCAATGAGCAGTTCTTC
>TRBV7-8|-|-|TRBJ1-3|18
CASSLERVRTKRGNTIYF
TGTGCCAGCAGCTTAGAAAGGGTCAGAACTAAAAGAGGAAACACCATATATTTT
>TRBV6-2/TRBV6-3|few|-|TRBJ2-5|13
CAAQITSPGTQYF
TGTGCCGCCCAAATCACCTCGCCGGGGACCCAGTACTTC